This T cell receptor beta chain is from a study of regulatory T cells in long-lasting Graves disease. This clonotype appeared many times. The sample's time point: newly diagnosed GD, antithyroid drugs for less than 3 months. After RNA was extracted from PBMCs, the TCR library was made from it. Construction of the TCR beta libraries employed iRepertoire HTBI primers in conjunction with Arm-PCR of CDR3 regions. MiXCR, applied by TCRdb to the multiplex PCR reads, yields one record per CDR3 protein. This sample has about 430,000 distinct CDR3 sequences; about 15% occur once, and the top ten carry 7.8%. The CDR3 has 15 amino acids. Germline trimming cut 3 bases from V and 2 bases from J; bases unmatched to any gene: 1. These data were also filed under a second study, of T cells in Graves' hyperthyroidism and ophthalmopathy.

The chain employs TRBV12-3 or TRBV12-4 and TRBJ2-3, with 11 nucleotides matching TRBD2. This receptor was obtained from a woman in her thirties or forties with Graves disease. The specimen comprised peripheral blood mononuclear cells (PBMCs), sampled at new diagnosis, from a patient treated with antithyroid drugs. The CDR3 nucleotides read TGTGCCAGCAGTTTTAGCGGGAGGGTCACAGATACGCAGTATTTT. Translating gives CASSFSGRVTDTQYF.